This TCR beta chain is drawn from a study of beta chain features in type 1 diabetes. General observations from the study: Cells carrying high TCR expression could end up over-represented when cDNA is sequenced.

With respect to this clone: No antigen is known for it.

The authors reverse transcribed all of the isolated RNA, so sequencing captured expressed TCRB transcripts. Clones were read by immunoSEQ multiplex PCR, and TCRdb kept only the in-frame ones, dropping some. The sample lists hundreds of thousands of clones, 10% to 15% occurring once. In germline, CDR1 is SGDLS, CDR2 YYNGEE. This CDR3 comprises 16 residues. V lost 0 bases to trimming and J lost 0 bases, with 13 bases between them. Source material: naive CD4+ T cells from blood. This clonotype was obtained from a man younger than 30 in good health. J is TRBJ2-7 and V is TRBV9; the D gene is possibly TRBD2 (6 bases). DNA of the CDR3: TGTGCCAGCAGCGTAGGAACTAGCCAAAGCTCCTACGAGCAGTACTTC. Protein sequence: CASSVGTSQSSYEQYF. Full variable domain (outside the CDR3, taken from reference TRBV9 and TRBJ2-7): DSGVTQTPKHLITATGQRVTLRCSPRSGDLSVYWYQQSLDQGLQFLIQYYNGEERAKGNILERFSAQQFPDLHSELNLSSLELGDSALYFCASSVGTSQSSYEQYFGPGTRLTVT.